The rows below give T cell receptor beta chains drawn from one sample of a study of shared clonotypes between healthy human individuals. This table comes from immunoSEQ multiplex PCR, and its TCRdb copy is limited to in-frame clones, with some not included. This sample has a few million clones, with roughly 92% found just once. Specimen: naive CD4+ T cells sorted from blood. These receptors were obtained from a man aged 18 to 35 in good health. The CDR3 runs from the conserved cysteine through the conserved F or W. Each record gives: J gene, V gene, clone size, D gene, CDR3 DNA, CDR3 protein. A D gene is named only where the DNA matches it firmly. Size is stated for part of the rows, as once, few or many counts, or as a class when the clone is expanded.

TRBJ2-7,TRBV25-1,once,TRBD2,TGTGCCAGCAGTGACTGGGGGACTAGCGGTACATACGAGCAGTACTTC,CASSDWGTSGTYEQYF
TRBJ2-3,TRBV5-1,-,-,TGCGCCAGCAGCTTGGGAGTGGTAGGGTCAGATACGCAGTATTTT,CASSLGVVGSDTQYF
TRBJ2-7,TRBV5-5,-,-,TGTGCCAGCAGCTTGGTGTGGGTGGCTGGCTACGAGCAGTACTTC,CASSLVWVAGYEQYF
TRBJ1-1,TRBV6-1,-,-,TGTGCCAGCCACCGACAGGCTGAAGCTTTCTTT,CASHRQAEAFF
TRBJ1-6,TRBV5-6,-,-,TGTGCCAGCAGCTTGGCCCGGACTATTAATTCACCCCTCCACTTT,CASSLARTINSPLHF
TRBJ1-1,TRBV10-3,-,-,TGTGCCGGGAACTCCGGGGCGGAGGGAAACACTGAAGCTTTCTTT,CAGNSGAEGNTEAFF
TRBJ1-1,TRBV10-3,-,TRBD1,TGTGCCATCAGTAGGGGACAGGGGGCAAGCACTGAAGCTTTCTTT,CAISRGQGASTEAFF
TRBJ1-1,TRBV5-6,-,-,TGTGCCAGCAGCTTGGGGCGGACGAACACTGAAGCTTTCTTT,CASSLGRTNTEAFF
TRBJ2-7,TRBV30,-,-,TGTGCCTGGGGTGGGACCTCCTACGAGCAGTACTTC,CAWGGTSYEQYF
TRBJ2-3,TRBV5-1,once,-,TGCGCCAGCAGCTCCCTAGGGGGGCCTTTCTCCACAGATACGCAGTATTTT,CASSSLGGPFSTDTQYF
TRBJ2-2,TRBV6-6,-,-,TGTGCCAGCAGTTACGTGGGATCCGGGGAGCTGTTTTTT,CASSYVGSGELFF
TRBJ2-1,TRBV6-4,once,TRBD2,TGTGCCAGCAGCGGACTAGCGGGGGGCCAGCAGTTCTTC,CASSGLAGGQQFF
TRBJ2-2,TRBV6-6,-,TRBD1,TGTGCCAGCACAGGACAGGGGAACACCGGGGAGCTGTTTTTT,CASTGQGNTGELFF
TRBJ2-5,TRBV2,once,-,TGTGCCAGCAGCAACTGGAGGACTGCCCAAGAGACCCAGTACTTC,CASSNWRTAQETQYF
TRBJ2-7,TRBV7-2,-,-,TGTGCCAGCAGCTTATTTATCTACGAGCAGTACTTC,CASSLFIYEQYF
TRBJ1-2,TRBV5-1,-,-,TGCGCCAGCAGCTTGGATAGACCGAACATTTATGGCTACACCTTC,CASSLDRPNIYGYTF
TRBJ1-6,TRBV9,few,-,TGTGCCAGCAGCCGTGCCGGAACACCCCTCCACTTT,CASSRAGTPLHF
TRBJ2-5,TRBV30,-,-,TGTGCCTGGGGGTCAGGGCCCGAGACCCAGTACTTC,CAWGSGPETQYF
TRBJ1-1,TRBV6-1,-,TRBD1,TGTGCCAGCAGTGCGCAGGGGGGGGGTGAAGCTTTCTTT,CASSAQGGGEAFF
TRBJ1-1,TRBV2,-,TRBD1,TGTGCCAGCAGGTTGGGACAGACTAACACTGAAGCTTTCTTT,CASRLGQTNTEAFF
TRBJ2-7,TRBV5-1,-,-,TGCGCCAGCAGCTTGGGCGACAGGGAGGCCGTCGAGCAGTACTTC,CASSLGDREAVEQYF
TRBJ2-5,TRBV10-1,-,-,TGCGCCAGCAGTGAACGGACCGGGGCCAGCGAGACCCAGTACTTC,CASSERTGASETQYF
TRBJ2-1,TRBV11-2,-,-,TGTGCCAGCAGCCCGACGCCGAGGAATGAGCAGTTCTTC,CASSPTPRNEQFF